This is a list of T cell receptor beta chains from one sample in a study of blood T cell repertoires in COVID-19. Data came from immunoSEQ multiplex PCR; TCRdb stores just in-frame clones and leaves some out. Altogether more than 95,000 clones are present, around 74% being singletons, with the ten largest covering 4.5% to 6%. Input material: peripheral blood. All receptors derive from a man at least 80 years old with COVID-19, enrolled during active disease. The CDR3 runs from the conserved cysteine through the conserved F or W. The D gene is left open where the match is weak. Clone size is not always given. Where it is, it says once, few, many or a class for expanded clones.

V	size	J	D	CDR3	DNA
TRBV11-2	.	TRBJ2-1	TRBD2	CASSPLAGGPYNEQFF	TGTGCCAGCAGCCCATTAGCGGGAGGGCCTTACAATGAGCAGTTCTTC
TRBV11-2	.	TRBJ2-1	TRBD2	CASTPLAGGGSYNEQFF	TGTGCCAGCACCCCACTAGCGGGAGGGGGATCCTACAATGAGCAGTTCTTC
TRBV5-1	.	TRBJ1-4	.	CASSLGQGNEKLFF	TGCGCCAGCAGCTTGGGGCAGGGGAATGAAAAACTGTTTTTT
TRBV24-1	.	TRBJ2-7	TRBD1	CATGGRGNHEQYF	TGTGCCACTGGGGGCAGGGGGAACCACGAGCAGTACTTC
TRBV9	.	TRBJ2-5	TRBD1	CASSEDGGQGWIGQETQYF	TGTGCCAGCAGCGAAGACGGGGGACAGGGGTGGATTGGTCAAGAGACCCAGTACTTC
TRBV5-1	.	TRBJ2-2	TRBD1	CASSFGTGPPGELFF	TGCGCCAGCAGCTTTGGGACAGGGCCCCCCGGGGAGCTGTTTTTT
TRBV24-1	.	TRBJ2-7	TRBD2	CATSDSGLAYEQYF	TGTGCCACCAGTGATTCCGGACTAGCTTACGAGCAGTACTTC
TRBV7-8	.	TRBJ2-7	TRBD1	CASSRRGGAEQYF	TGTGCCAGCAGTCGAAGAGGGGGCGCCGAGCAGTACTTC
TRBV4-1	few	TRBJ1-2	.	CASSLRANYGYTF	TGCGCCAGCAGCCTCAGGGCCAACTATGGCTACACCTTC
TRBV5-6	.	TRBJ1-2	TRBD1	CASSFLDRGDGYTF	TGTGCCAGCAGCTTCCTTGACAGGGGGGATGGCTACACCTTC
TRBV27	.	TRBJ2-5	.	CASSLRDGTQYF	TGTGCCAGCAGTTTACGGGATGGGACCCAGTACTTC
TRBV24-1	.	TRBJ2-5	.	CATNDQASAKETQYF	TGTGCCACCAATGATCAAGCCAGCGCGAAAGAGACCCAGTACTTC
TRBV24-1	.	TRBJ2-7	TRBD1	CATSDSTGGATYEQYF	TGTGCCACCAGTGATTCGACAGGGGGCGCGACCTACGAGCAGTACTTC
TRBV3-1/TRBV3-2	.	TRBJ1-3	.	CASSQETRRGYSGNTIYF	TGTGCCAGCAGCCAAGAAACTAGGCGGGGTTACTCTGGAAACACCATATATTTT
TRBV6-2/TRBV6-3	.	TRBJ1-2	TRBD1	CASSWTGYGYTF	TGTGCCAGCAGTTGGACAGGCTATGGCTACACCTTC
TRBV7-9	.	TRBJ2-2	.	CASSLALGQDTGELFF	TGTGCCAGCAGCTTAGCGCTGGGGCAGGACACCGGGGAGCTGTTTTTT
TRBV2	few	TRBJ1-5	.	CASSGSLRRSNQPQHF	TGTGCCAGCAGTGGGTCCCTTCGCAGGAGCAATCAGCCCCAGCATTTT
TRBV7-9	.	TRBJ2-3	TRBD2	CASEPPLAAPSTDTQYF	TGTGCCAGTGAGCCGCCTCTAGCGGCCCCTAGCACAGATACGCAGTATTTT
TRBV7-2	.	TRBJ1-1	.	CASSSSNTEAFF	TGTGCCAGCAGCTCCTCCAACACTGAAGCTTTCTTT
TRBV7-2	.	TRBJ2-7	.	CASSSQGGSSYEQYF	TGTGCCAGCAGCTCGCAGGGGGGCAGCTCCTACGAGCAGTACTTC
TRBV5-1	few	TRBJ2-7	.	CASSVDSTYEQYF	TGCGCCAGCAGCGTGGACAGCACCTACGAGCAGTACTTC
TRBV21-1	.	TRBJ2-6	.	CASSPGRVVSGANVLTF	TGTGCCAGCAGCCCTGGGAGAGTTGTCTCTGGGGCCAACGTCCTGACTTTC
TRBV12-3/TRBV12-4	.	TRBJ2-7	TRBD1	CASRGRTGFEQYF	TGTGCCAGCAGAGGACGGACAGGGTTCGAGCAGTACTTC
TRBV9	few	TRBJ2-5	.	CASSGNGGETQYF	TGTGCCAGCAGCGGCAATGGGGGGGAGACCCAGTACTTC
TRBV19	.	TRBJ2-5	TRBD1	CASRASWDREETQYF	TGTGCCAGTAGGGCATCGTGGGACAGGGAAGAGACCCAGTACTTC
TRBV27	.	TRBJ2-3	TRBD2	CASSLFLAGLSTDTQYF	TGTGCCAGCAGTTTATTTCTAGCGGGACTTAGCACAGATACGCAGTATTTT
TRBV6-1	.	TRBJ1-2	TRBD1	CASSEGGQAGRDYGYTF	TGTGCCAGCAGTGAAGGGGGACAGGCCGGAAGGGACTATGGCTACACCTTC
TRBV28	.	TRBJ2-3	.	CASESGGTDTQYF	TGTGCCAGCGAAAGCGGAGGCACAGATACGCAGTATTTT
TRBV2	.	TRBJ2-4	TRBD1	CASTLQGELAKNIQYF	TGTGCCAGCACCCTTCAGGGGGAGCTAGCCAAAAACATTCAGTACTTC
TRBV5-5	few	TRBJ1-3	TRBD1	CASSLGARGSGNTIYF	TGTGCCAGCAGCTTAGGGGCCAGGGGGTCTGGAAACACCATATATTTT
TRBV5-1	.	TRBJ2-1	TRBD2	CASSLVPLAGNNEQFF	TGCGCCAGCAGCTTGGTTCCGCTAGCGGGAAACAATGAGCAGTTCTTC
TRBV7-9	once	TRBJ1-2	TRBD1	CASSLGTGSNYGYTF	TGTGCCAGCAGCTTAGGGACAGGAAGTAACTATGGCTACACCTTC
TRBV11-3	few	TRBJ1-1	.	CASSHTGTSNTEAFF	TGTGCCAGCAGCCATACCGGGACTTCGAACACTGAAGCTTTCTTT
TRBV15	.	TRBJ2-7	.	CATSRDRLAYEQYF	TGTGCCACCAGCAGAGATCGGCTAGCCTACGAGCAGTACTTC
TRBV7-2	few	TRBJ2-7	.	CASSPDSNTYEQYF	TGTGCCAGCAGCCCGGACAGTAACACCTACGAGCAGTACTTC
TRBV2	.	TRBJ1-2	TRBD1	CASSEQGAPGANYGYTF	TGTGCCAGCAGTGAACAGGGGGCGCCGGGTGCTAACTATGGCTACACCTTC
TRBV27	.	TRBJ1-4	.	CASSPLSGSLGLGEKLFF	TGTGCCAGCAGTCCCCTTTCCGGGTCACTAGGGCTAGGGGAAAAACTGTTTTTT
TRBV6-5	.	TRBJ1-6	.	CASSYSTGSDLHF	TGTGCCAGCAGTTACTCGACAGGATCGGACCTCCACTTT
TRBV4-3	few	TRBJ1-2	.	CASSQEGAGDYGYTF	TGCGCCAGCAGCCAAGAGGGAGCAGGGGACTATGGCTACACCTTC
TRBV28	.	TRBJ2-5	TRBD2	CASSFPLAGGVRQETQYF	TGTGCCAGCAGTTTCCCGCTAGCGGGAGGGGTCCGCCAAGAGACCCAGTACTTC
TRBV5-4	.	TRBJ2-7	.	CASRLNGGLADEQYF	TGTGCCAGCAGATTAAACGGGGGTTTAGCGGACGAGCAGTACTTC
TRBV3-1/TRBV3-2	.	TRBJ2-5	.	CASSQDIDGWVAAGFQETQYF	TGTGCCAGCAGCCAAGATATTGACGGGTGGGTAGCGGCAGGGTTCCAAGAGACCCAGTACTTC
TRBV12-2	.	TRBJ1-2	.	CASRPDPGTGGNGYTF	TGTGCAAGTCGCCCCGACCCCGGGACAGGGGGCAATGGCTACACCTTC
TRBV5-1	.	TRBJ2-2	TRBD2	CASSTRTSGRAGELFF	TGCGCCAGCAGCACCAGGACTAGCGGGAGGGCCGGGGAGCTGTTTTTT
TRBV28	.	TRBJ2-7	TRBD1	CASSSQGAEVRGDF	TGTGCCAGCAGTTCGCAGGGGGCAGAGGTAAGGGGAGACTTC
TRBV24-1	.	TRBJ2-5	.	CATPRRAGTETQYF	TGTGCCACCCCAAGGAGGGCAGGGACAGAGACCCAGTACTTC
TRBV28	.	TRBJ2-3	.	CALAEGGPTDTQYF	TGTGCCCTTGCGGAGGGAGGTCCGACAGATACGCAGTATTTT
TRBV5-1	.	TRBJ2-7	TRBD2	CASSLVVAGTYEQYF	TGCGCCAGCAGCTTGGTGGTAGCGGGGACCTACGAGCAGTACTTC
TRBV28	once	TRBJ1-6	TRBD1	CASSFRQGPGNSPLHF	TGTGCCAGCAGTTTCCGACAGGGCCCAGGAAATTCACCCCTCCACTTT
TRBV7-9	.	TRBJ1-1	TRBD1	CASSPDRVFVTEAFF	TGTGCCAGCAGCCCCGACAGGGTCTTTGTGACTGAAGCTTTCTTT
TRBV18	once	TRBJ2-7	.	CASSPPGAYEQYF	TGTGCCAGCTCACCACCGGGAGCCTACGAGCAGTACTTC
TRBV28	.	TRBJ2-7	.	CASSPPRVPYEQYF	TGTGCCAGCAGTCCCCCCAGGGTCCCATACGAGCAGTACTTC
TRBV12-3/TRBV12-4	few	TRBJ1-2	.	CASSLQGHYGYTF	TGTGCCAGCAGTTTACAGGGGCACTATGGCTACACCTTC
TRBV20-1	.	TRBJ1-1	.	CSASGRPREAFF	TGCAGTGCTAGTGGGCGTCCCCGGGAGGCTTTCTTT
TRBV28	.	TRBJ1-4	.	CASSSEPQGLFF	TGTGCCAGCAGTTCCGAACCCCAGGGACTGTTTTTT
TRBV24-1	.	TRBJ2-3	TRBD1	CATSETGGTDTQYF	TGTGCCACCAGTGAGACAGGGGGCACAGATACGCAGTATTTT
TRBV5-4	once	TRBJ2-1	TRBD2	CASSLSLAGANEQFF	TGTGCCAGCAGCTTGTCGCTAGCGGGAGCCAATGAGCAGTTCTTC
TRBV7-7	.	TRBJ1-6	TRBD1	CASRLLGTGGAKSPLHF	TGTGCTAGCAGACTTCTTGGGACAGGGGGCGCGAAATCACCCCTCCACTTT
TRBV7-9	few	TRBJ1-2	TRBD1	CASSAGTGGNNGYTF	TGTGCCAGCAGCGCAGGGACAGGGGGTAACAATGGCTACACCTTC
TRBV29-1	.	TRBJ1-1	TRBD1	CSGRTGSYTEAFF	TGCAGCGGTAGGACAGGGTCGTACACTGAAGCTTTCTTT